This T cell receptor beta chain was recovered during a study of shared clonotypes between healthy human individuals. Assay: immunoSEQ multiplex PCR; the TCRdb copy retains only in-frame clones and omits some. The data show approximately 940,000 clones, about three quarters seen once. Note on this clone: The antigen remains undetermined.

Germline CDR1 is GTSNPN and CDR2 is SVGIG (reference sequence). Between the trimmed V and J ends, which lost 1 base and 7 bases, there was a span of 13 bases. CDR3 size: 13 residues. Overall study results and limits: Generation probabilities were higher for clonotypes shared across all four sorted-subset donors than for unshared ones. The naive CD4 repertoires of a handful of donors were compared, and approximately 5% of clonotypes were shared. Measured sharing among donors was expected to vary with sequencing depth.

Every one of the donors was a Caucasian adult that lived in Nashville, Tennessee. The J gene is TRBJ2-5, the V gene TRBV30, with a weak D call TRBD1 (5 bases). Sequencing was performed on memory CD4+ T cells sorted from blood. Subset denoted: CD45RA-negative fraction. This clonotype was sampled from a man younger than 35 in good health. The CDR3 nucleotides read TGTGCCTGGAGTGGGCTCGAGCAGGGGACCCAGTACTTC. It yields the protein CAWSGLEQGTQYF.